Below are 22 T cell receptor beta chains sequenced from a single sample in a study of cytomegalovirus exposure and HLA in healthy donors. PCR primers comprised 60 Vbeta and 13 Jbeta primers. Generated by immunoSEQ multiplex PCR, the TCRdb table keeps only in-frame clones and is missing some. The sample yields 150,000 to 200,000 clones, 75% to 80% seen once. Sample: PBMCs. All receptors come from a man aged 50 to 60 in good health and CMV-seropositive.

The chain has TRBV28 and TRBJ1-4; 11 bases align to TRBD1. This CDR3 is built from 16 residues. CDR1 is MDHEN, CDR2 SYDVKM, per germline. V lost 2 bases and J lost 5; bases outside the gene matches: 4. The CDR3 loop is CASSLQGTGGNEKLFF. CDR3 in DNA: TGTGCCAGCAGTTTACAAGGGACAGGGGGAAATGAAAAACTGTTTTTT.

The CDR3, as DNA: TGTGCCTGGAGCCTTACAGGGGGCACCTACGAGCAGTACTTC. It specifies CAWSLTGGTYEQYF. This chain links TRBV30 with TRBJ2-7; TRBD1 matches 9 bases. V lost 3 bases, J lost 2 bases, and 5 bases stayed unmatched. Germline CDR1 GTSNPN, CDR2 SVGIG (reference sequence). The CDR3 is made up of 14 amino acids.

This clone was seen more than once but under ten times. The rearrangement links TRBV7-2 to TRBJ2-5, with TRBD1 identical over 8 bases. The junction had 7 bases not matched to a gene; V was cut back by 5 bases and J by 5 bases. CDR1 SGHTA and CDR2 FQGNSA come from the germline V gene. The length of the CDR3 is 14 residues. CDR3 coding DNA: TGTGCCAGCAGCCGAGACAGGGGAATGGAGACCCAGTACTTC. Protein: CASSRDRGMETQYF.

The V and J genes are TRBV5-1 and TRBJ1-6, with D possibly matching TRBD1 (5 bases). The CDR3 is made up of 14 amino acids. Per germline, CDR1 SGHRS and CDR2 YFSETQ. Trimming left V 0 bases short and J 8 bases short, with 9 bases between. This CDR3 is CASSLGGGDSPLHF. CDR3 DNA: TGCGCCAGCAGCTTGGGCGGGGGTGATTCACCCCTCCACTTT.

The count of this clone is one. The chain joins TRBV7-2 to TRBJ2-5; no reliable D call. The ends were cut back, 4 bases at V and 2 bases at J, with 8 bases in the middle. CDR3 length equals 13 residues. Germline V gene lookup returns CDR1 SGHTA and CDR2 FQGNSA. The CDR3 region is CASSSRLQETQYF. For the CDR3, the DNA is TGTGCCAGCAGCTCGCGGCTTCAAGAGACCCAGTACTTC.

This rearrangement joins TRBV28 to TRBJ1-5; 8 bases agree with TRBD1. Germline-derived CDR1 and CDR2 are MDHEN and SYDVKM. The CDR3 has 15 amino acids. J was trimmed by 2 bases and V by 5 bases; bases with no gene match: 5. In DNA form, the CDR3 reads TGTGCCAGCAGTGACAGGGGACCGGGCAATCAGCCCCAGCATTTT. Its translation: CASSDRGPGNQPQHF.

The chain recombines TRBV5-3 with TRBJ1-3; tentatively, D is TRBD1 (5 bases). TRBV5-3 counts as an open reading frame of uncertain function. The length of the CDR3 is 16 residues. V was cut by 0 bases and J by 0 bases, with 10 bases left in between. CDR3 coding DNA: TGTGCCAGAAGCTTGGCCCGCCAGGGCTCTGGAAACACCATATATTTT. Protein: CARSLARQGSGNTIYF.

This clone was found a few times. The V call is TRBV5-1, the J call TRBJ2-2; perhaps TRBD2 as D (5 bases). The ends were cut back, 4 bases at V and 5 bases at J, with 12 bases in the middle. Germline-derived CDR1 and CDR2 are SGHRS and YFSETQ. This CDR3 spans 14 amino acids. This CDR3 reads CASSPLAQTGELFF. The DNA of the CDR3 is TGCGCCAGCAGCCCTCTAGCCCAGACCGGGGAGCTGTTTTTT. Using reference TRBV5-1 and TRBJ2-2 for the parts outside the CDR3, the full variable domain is KAGVTQTPRYLIKTRGQQVTLSCSPISGHRSVSWYQQTPGQGLQFLFEYFSETQRNKGNFPGRFSGRQFSNSRSEMNVSTLELGDSALYLCASSPLAQTGELFFGEGSRLTVL.

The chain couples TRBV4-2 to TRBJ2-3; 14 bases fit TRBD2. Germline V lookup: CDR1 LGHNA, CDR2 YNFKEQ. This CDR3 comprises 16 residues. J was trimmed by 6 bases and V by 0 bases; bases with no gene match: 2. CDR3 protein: CASSQDRTSGRDTQYF. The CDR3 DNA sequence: TGTGCCAGCAGCCAAGATCGGACTAGCGGGAGGGATACGCAGTATTTT.

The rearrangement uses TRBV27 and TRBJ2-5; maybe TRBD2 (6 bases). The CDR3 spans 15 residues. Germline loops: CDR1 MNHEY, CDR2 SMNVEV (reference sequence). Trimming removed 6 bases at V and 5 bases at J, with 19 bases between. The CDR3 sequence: CASRDRLRGSETQYF. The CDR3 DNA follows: TGTGCCAGCAGAGATCGTTTGCGGGGCTCGGAGACCCAGTACTTC.

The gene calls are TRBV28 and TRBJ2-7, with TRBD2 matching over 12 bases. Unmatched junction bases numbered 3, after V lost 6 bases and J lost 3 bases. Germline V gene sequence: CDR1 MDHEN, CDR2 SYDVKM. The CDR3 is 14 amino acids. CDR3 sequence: CASSPGLAGYEQYF. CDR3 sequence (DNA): TGTGCCAGCAGCCCGGGACTAGCGGGCTACGAGCAGTACTTC.

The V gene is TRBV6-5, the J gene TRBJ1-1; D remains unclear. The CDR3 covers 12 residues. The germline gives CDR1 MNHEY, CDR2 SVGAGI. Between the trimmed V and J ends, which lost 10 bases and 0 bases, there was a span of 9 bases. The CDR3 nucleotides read TGTGCCACAGGAGGTGTGAACACTGAAGCTTTCTTT. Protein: CATGGVNTEAFF.

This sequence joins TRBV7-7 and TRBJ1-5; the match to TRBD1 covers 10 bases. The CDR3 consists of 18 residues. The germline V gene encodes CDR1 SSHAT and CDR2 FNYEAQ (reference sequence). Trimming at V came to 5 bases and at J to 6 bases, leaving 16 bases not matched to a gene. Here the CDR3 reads CASSPPHQSRDRGQPQHF. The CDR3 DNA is TGTGCCAGCAGCCCACCCCACCAGTCCCGGGACAGGGGTCAGCCCCAGCATTTT. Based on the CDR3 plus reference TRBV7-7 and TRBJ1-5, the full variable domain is GAGVSQSPRYKVTKRGQDVTLRCDPISSHATLYWYQQALGQGPEFLTYFNYEAQPDKSGLPSDRFSAERPEGSISTLTIQRTEQRDSAMYRCASSPPHQSRDRGQPQHFGDGTRLSIL.

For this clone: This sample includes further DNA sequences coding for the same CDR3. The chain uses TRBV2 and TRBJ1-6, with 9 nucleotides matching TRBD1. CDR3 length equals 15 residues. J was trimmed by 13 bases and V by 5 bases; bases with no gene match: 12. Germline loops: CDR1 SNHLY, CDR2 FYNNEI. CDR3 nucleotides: TGTGCCAGCAGTACTGTCCCGGGACAGGGTTCGCCCCTCCACTTT. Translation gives CASSTVPGQGSPLHF.

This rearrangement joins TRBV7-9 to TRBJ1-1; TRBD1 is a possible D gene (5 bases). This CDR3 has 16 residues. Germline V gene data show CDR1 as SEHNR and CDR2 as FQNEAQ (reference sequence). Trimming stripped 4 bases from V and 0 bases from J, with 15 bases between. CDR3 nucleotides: TGTGCCAGCAGCTCATTAGCGGGACGGATGAACACTGAAGCTTTCTTT. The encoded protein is CASSSLAGRMNTEAFF.

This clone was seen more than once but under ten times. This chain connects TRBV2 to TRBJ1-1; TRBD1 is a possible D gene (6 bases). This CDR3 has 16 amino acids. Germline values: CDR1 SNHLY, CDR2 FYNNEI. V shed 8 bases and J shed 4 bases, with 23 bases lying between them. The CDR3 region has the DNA TGTGCCAGCCAGAAAATGGGCAGGGGATGGATCACTGAAGCTTTCTTT. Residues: CASQKMGRGWITEAFF.

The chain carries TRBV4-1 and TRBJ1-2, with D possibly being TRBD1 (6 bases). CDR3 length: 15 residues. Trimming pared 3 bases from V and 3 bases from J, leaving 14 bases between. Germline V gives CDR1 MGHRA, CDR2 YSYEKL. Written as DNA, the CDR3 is TGCGCCAGCAGCCATGAAGCCAAGGGGGACTATGGCTACACCTTC. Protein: CASSHEAKGDYGYTF.

CDR3 nucleotide sequence: TGTGCCAGCAGCTCACAGGGGGCTGCTGGAAACACCATATATTTT. As protein: CASSSQGAAGNTIYF. This chain connects TRBV7-9 to TRBJ1-3; the match to TRBD1 covers 9 bases. Germline V gene data show CDR1 as SEHNR and CDR2 as FQNEAQ (reference sequence). The J segment lost 2 bases and the V segment lost 4 bases, leaving 3 bases of the junction unmatched. The CDR3 spans 15 residues.

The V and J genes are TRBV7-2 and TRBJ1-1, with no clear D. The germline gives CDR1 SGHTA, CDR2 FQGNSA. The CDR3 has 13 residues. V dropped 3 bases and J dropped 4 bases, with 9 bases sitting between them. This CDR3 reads CASSFQQVTEAFF. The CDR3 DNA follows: TGTGCCAGCAGCTTCCAGCAGGTCACTGAAGCTTTCTTT.

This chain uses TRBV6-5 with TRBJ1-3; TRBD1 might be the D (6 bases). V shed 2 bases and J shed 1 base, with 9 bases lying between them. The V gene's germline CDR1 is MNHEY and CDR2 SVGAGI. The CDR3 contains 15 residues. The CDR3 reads CASSYDRFSGNTIYF. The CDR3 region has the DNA TGTGCCAGCAGTTACGACAGGTTTTCTGGAAACACCATATATTTT.

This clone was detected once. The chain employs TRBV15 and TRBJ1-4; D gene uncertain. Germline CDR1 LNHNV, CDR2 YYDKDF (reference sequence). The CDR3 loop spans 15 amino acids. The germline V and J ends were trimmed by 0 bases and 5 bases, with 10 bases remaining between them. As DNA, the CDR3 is TGTGCCACCAGCAGAGACGGGTCCGGAAATGAAAAACTGTTTTTT. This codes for CATSRDGSGNEKLFF.

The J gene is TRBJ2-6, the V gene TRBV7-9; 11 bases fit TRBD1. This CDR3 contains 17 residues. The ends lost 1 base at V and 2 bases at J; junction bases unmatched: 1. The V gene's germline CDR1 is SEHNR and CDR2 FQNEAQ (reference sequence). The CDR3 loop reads CASSLGGQGAGANVLTF. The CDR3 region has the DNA TGTGCCAGCAGCTTAGGGGGACAGGGGGCTGGGGCCAACGTCCTGACTTTC.